These T cell receptor beta chains were read from a single sample in a study of blood T cell repertoires in COVID-19. Generated by immunoSEQ multiplex PCR, the TCRdb table keeps only in-frame clones and is missing some. In the table there are tens of thousands of clones, roughly 76% of which are singletons. Material: peripheral blood. The source is a woman in her 70s with acute or convalescent COVID-19. CDR3s include the opening cysteine and the closing phenylalanine or tryptophan. A D gene is named only where the DNA matches it firmly. Clone size is not always given. Where it is, it says once, few, many or a class for expanded clones.

J gene: TRBJ1-5
V gene: TRBV5-1
D gene: -
clone size: -
CDR3 DNA: TGCGCCAGCAGCCCGGGGGGCAGGGGTAACAATCAGCCCCAGCATTTT
CDR3 protein: CASSPGGRGNNQPQHF

J gene: TRBJ1-1
V gene: TRBV30
D gene: -
clone size: few
CDR3 DNA: TGTGCCTGGGACAGCGGTGTCACTGAAGCTTTCTTT
CDR3 protein: CAWDSGVTEAFF

J gene: TRBJ1-2
V gene: TRBV3-1/TRBV3-2
D gene: TRBD1
clone size: -
CDR3 DNA: TGTGCCAGCAGCCAAGGCCCCAAACAGGGGGCAATCGGTGGCTACACCTTC
CDR3 protein: CASSQGPKQGAIGGYTF

J gene: TRBJ2-1
V gene: TRBV6-5
D gene: -
clone size: -
CDR3 DNA: TGTGCCAGCAGAGGGAGCTCCTACAATGAGCAGTTCTTC
CDR3 protein: CASRGSSYNEQFF

J gene: TRBJ1-2
V gene: TRBV7-8
D gene: TRBD1
clone size: -
CDR3 DNA: TGTGCCAGCAGCTTAGGACTAGGACAGGGGGACTATGGCTACACCTTC
CDR3 protein: CASSLGLGQGDYGYTF

J gene: TRBJ2-7
V gene: TRBV6-5
D gene: TRBD2
clone size: -
CDR3 DNA: TGTGCCAGCAGCTCCGGGGGGAGCACCTACGAGCAGTACTTC
CDR3 protein: CASSSGGSTYEQYF

J gene: TRBJ2-5
V gene: TRBV3-1/TRBV3-2
D gene: TRBD2
clone size: -
CDR3 DNA: TGTGCCAGCAGCCAAGGATCCAGCGGGAGGGGTGAGACCCAGTACTTC
CDR3 protein: CASSQGSSGRGETQYF

J gene: TRBJ2-3
V gene: TRBV18
D gene: TRBD1
clone size: -
CDR3 DNA: TGTGCCAGCTCACAGGACCGGGACAGGAAGACAGATACGCAGTATTTT
CDR3 protein: CASSQDRDRKTDTQYF

J gene: TRBJ1-1
V gene: TRBV21-1
D gene: -
clone size: -
CDR3 DNA: TGTGCCAGCAGCAATGGTAACACCTTAACGGCTTTCTTT
CDR3 protein: CASSNGNTLTAFF

J gene: TRBJ2-1
V gene: TRBV9
D gene: TRBD2
clone size: many
CDR3 DNA: TGTGCCAGCAGGGAGACTAGCGGGAGCGCGAATGAGCAGTTCTTC
CDR3 protein: CASRETSGSANEQFF

J gene: TRBJ2-7
V gene: TRBV5-4
D gene: TRBD2
clone size: -
CDR3 DNA: TGTGCCAGCAGCGCGCGGACTAGCGAGGTGGAGCAGTACTTC
CDR3 protein: CASSARTSEVEQYF

J gene: TRBJ2-1
V gene: TRBV12-5
D gene: -
clone size: -
CDR3 DNA: TGTGCTAGTGGTTCCAGACTAGACCGGGAGTTCCTTTTCCTCTACAATGAGCAGTTCTTC
CDR3 protein: CASGSRLDREFLFLYNEQFF

J gene: TRBJ1-1
V gene: TRBV11-2
D gene: TRBD1
clone size: once
CDR3 DNA: TGTGCCAGCAGAGGGGGCGGACAGGTCGGGACTGAAGCTTTCTTT
CDR3 protein: CASRGGGQVGTEAFF

J gene: TRBJ1-3
V gene: TRBV6-5
D gene: -
clone size: -
CDR3 DNA: TGTGCCAGCAGTTACGGCGGTTACTCTGGAAACACCATATATTTT
CDR3 protein: CASSYGGYSGNTIYF

J gene: TRBJ1-1
V gene: TRBV7-9
D gene: -
clone size: -
CDR3 DNA: TGTGCCAGCAGCGGGGTCCGACAGATGAACACTGAAGCTTTCTTT
CDR3 protein: CASSGVRQMNTEAFF

J gene: TRBJ1-1
V gene: TRBV5-1
D gene: TRBD1
clone size: -
CDR3 DNA: TGCGCCAGCAGCTTGGGGTACAGGGGAAACTCTGAAGCTTTCTTT
CDR3 protein: CASSLGYRGNSEAFF

J gene: TRBJ1-6
V gene: TRBV27
D gene: TRBD1
clone size: -
CDR3 DNA: TGTGCCAGCAGTTTATTCGGGACAGGGATGATCTTCGGGAATTCACCCCTCCACTTT
CDR3 protein: CASSLFGTGMIFGNSPLHF

J gene: TRBJ1-3
V gene: TRBV9
D gene: -
clone size: -
CDR3 DNA: TGTGCCAGCAGCGCCGGGGGTTCTGGAAACACCATATATTTT
CDR3 protein: CASSAGGSGNTIYF

J gene: TRBJ2-7
V gene: TRBV27
D gene: -
clone size: few
CDR3 DNA: TGTGCCAGCACCAGGGGCTTAGGGTCCTACGAGCAGTACTTC
CDR3 protein: CASTRGLGSYEQYF

J gene: TRBJ2-3
V gene: TRBV7-6
D gene: -
clone size: once
CDR3 DNA: TGTGCCAGCAGCCCGGGACCGACGGTAGCGGGCACAGATACGCAGTATTTT
CDR3 protein: CASSPGPTVAGTDTQYF

J gene: TRBJ2-1
V gene: TRBV15
D gene: -
clone size: -
CDR3 DNA: TGTGCCACCAGCAGAACCCTAGCGAGTTACAATGAGCAGTTCTTC
CDR3 protein: CATSRTLASYNEQFF

J gene: TRBJ1-1
V gene: TRBV21-1
D gene: -
clone size: few
CDR3 DNA: TGTGCCACATCAGAAAGGGGGCACAGATCGAGGGCTGAAGCTTTCTTT
CDR3 protein: CATSERGHRSRAEAFF

J gene: TRBJ2-1
V gene: TRBV27
D gene: -
clone size: -
CDR3 DNA: TGTGCCAGCAGTACGGGAGTCCGCTCCTACAATGAGCAGTTCTTC
CDR3 protein: CASSTGVRSYNEQFF

J gene: TRBJ1-6
V gene: TRBV10-3
D gene: -
clone size: once
CDR3 DNA: TGTGCCATCAGTGAGAAGATAGCTTCGTTGGGACCCCTCCACTTT
CDR3 protein: CAISEKIASLGPLHF

J gene: TRBJ1-2
V gene: TRBV7-9
D gene: -
clone size: -
CDR3 DNA: TGTGCCAGCAGCTTCCCAAACAGTGACGGCTACACCTTC
CDR3 protein: CASSFPNSDGYTF